This T cell receptor (beta chain) was found in a study of OX40 agonist ivuxolimab in advanced cancers. With regard to the full study: Ivuxolimab was a fully human IgG2 agonistic monoclonal antibody targeting the costimulatory receptor OX40 (CD134). A male proportion of around 80% and a mean age of about 60 years, ranging from about 23 to 90, were recorded for the dose-escalation cohort. Partial responses occurred in three dose-escalation patients: two with cutaneous melanoma and one with hepatocellular carcinoma. Intravenous ivuxolimab was administered to patients every 2 weeks at six dose levels: 0.01, 0.1, 0.3, 1.5, 3 and 10 mg/kg. The paper covers the monotherapy dose-escalation part of the phase I ivuxolimab trial, which included N ≈ 57 patients. Prior anti-PD-1, anti-PD-L1 or anti-CTLA-4 therapy was permitted, and checkpoint inhibitors had been received by more than 35% of dose-escalation patients. Of the approximately 50 dose-escalation patients, hepatocellular carcinoma was present in approximately 20, melanoma in roughly 15, renal cell carcinoma in 9 and head and neck cancer in 9. Peripheral TCRbeta sequencing aimed to test whether ivuxolimab altered TCR sequence diversity and caused clonal T-cell expansion. What the authors observed across the whole study: The antigen specificity of the clonally expanded peripheral T cells was not determined. Low levels of normalized T-cell clonal expansion were also seen in some nonresponding patients. After ivuxolimab, expanded clones were on average more numerous among CD8+ T cells than among CD4+ T cells. At doses of 0.1 to 3.0 mg/kg, clonal expansion of both CD4+ and CD8+ blood T cells was observed from baseline to week 6. In partial responders in the 0.1-3.0 mg/kg groups, normalized peripheral clonal expansion was found to be among the lowest, especially among CD8+ T cells.

As to this clone: No cognate antigen has been identified for it. Nothing much larger sits one base from this clone, and base qualities are not available.

The germline V gene specifies SGHRS as CDR1 and YFSETQ as CDR2. The CDR3 numbers 13 residues from cysteine through phenylalanine. Of the read, only the CDR3 DNA is kept; its 39 bases are in frame from base 1. V drops 4 bases and J drops 4 bases, leaving 9 bases in between. Genomic DNA was isolated from the sorted cells so that the TCRbeta CDR3 region could be sequenced. The immunoSEQ Assay was used for sequencing of TCRbeta CDR3 regions. TCRdb retrieved this table from immuneACCESS and kept in-frame rearrangements only. Not all clones are present; in checked studies, unresolved V genes account for under half, and no reason is known for the remainder. The sample table lists 40,000 to 50,000 clones, approximately 84% of them with a count of one. Approximately 15% of the sample goes to the ten largest clones. The trial excluded patients who had a history of autoimmune disease or were on systemic immunosuppression. Peripheral blood for TCR sequencing was drawn from every dose cohort at baseline, at cycle 4 day 1 and at cycle 7 day 1. The samples were taken from a phase I, first-in-human, multicenter, open-label dose-escalation trial of ivuxolimab. Adults with locally advanced or metastatic melanoma, renal cell carcinoma, hepatocellular carcinoma or head and neck squamous cell carcinoma were enrolled in the trial. Before TCR sequencing, CD4+ T cells and CD8+ T cells were sorted from peripheral blood as separate populations.

Here the chain combines TRBV5-1 and TRBJ2-1, with the D gene not confidently named. Here the sequenced sample was CD4+ or CD8+ T cells sorted from blood, taken in a trial of the OX40 agonist ivuxolimab. The clonotype comes from an adult with an advanced solid tumor such as melanoma, head and neck, liver or kidney cancer. The CDR3 region has the sequence CASSLTGYNEQFF. The nucleotide sequence reads TGCGCCAGCAGCCTCACGGGTTACAATGAGCAGTTCTTC. The CDR3, completed at both ends by the reference TRBV5-1 and TRBJ2-1 genes, gives the full variable domain KAGVTQTPRYLIKTRGQQVTLSCSPISGHRSVSWYQQTPGQGLQFLFEYFSETQRNKGNFPGRFSGRQFSNSRSEMNVSTLELGDSALYLCASSLTGYNEQFFGPGTRLTVL.